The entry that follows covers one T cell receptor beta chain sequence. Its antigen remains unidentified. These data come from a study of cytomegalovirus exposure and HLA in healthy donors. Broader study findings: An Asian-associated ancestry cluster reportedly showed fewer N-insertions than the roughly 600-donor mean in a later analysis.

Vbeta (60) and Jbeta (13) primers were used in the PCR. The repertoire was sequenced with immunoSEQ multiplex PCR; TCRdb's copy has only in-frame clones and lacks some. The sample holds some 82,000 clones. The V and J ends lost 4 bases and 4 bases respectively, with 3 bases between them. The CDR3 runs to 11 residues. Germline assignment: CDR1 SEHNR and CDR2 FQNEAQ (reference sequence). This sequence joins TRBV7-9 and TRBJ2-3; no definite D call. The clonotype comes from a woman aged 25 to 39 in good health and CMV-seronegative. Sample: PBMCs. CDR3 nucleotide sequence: TGTGCCAGCAGCTCCTCAGATACGCAGTATTTT. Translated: CASSSSDTQYF.